This entry lists 28 T cell receptor beta chains sequenced from one sample in a study of blood T cell repertoires in COVID-19. Clones were sequenced by immunoSEQ multiplex PCR, and TCRdb holds only the in-frame ones, with some missing. The profile shows about 380,000 clones, 88% of them singletons. The sequencing input was PBMCs or T cells enriched from blood (not recorded which). These receptors were obtained from a woman aged 18-35 years who had recovered from COVID-19.

The rearrangement links TRBV5-6 to TRBJ2-1; D is unresolved. The V and J ends lost 3 bases and 5 bases respectively, with 3 bases between them. The CDR3 has 11 residues. The germline V gene encodes CDR1 SGHDT and CDR2 YYEEEE. The CDR3 DNA reads TGTGCCAGCAGCTCAAACAATGAGCAGTTCTTC. This translates into CASSSNNEQFF. Filled out from reference TRBV5-6 and TRBJ2-1, the complete variable domain reads DAGVTQSPTHLIKTRGQQVTLRCSPKSGHDTVSWYQQALGQGPQFIFQYYEEEERQRGNFPDRFSGHQFPNYSSELNVNALLLGDSALYLCASSSNNEQFFGPGTRLTVL.

CDR3 loop: CASSLVSTQIKGAETQYF. CDR3 sequence (DNA): TGTGCCAGCAGCTTAGTTTCGACTCAGATAAAGGGGGCAGAGACCCAGTACTTC. This chain connects TRBV7-6 to TRBJ2-5, with 7 bases that match TRBD1. With 1 base clipped from V and 4 bases from J, the junction kept 15 bases outside the gene matches. CDR3 length: 18 residues. Per germline, CDR1 SGHVS and CDR2 FNYEAQ. Full variable domain (outside the CDR3, taken from reference TRBV7-6 and TRBJ2-5): GAGVSQSPRYKVTKRGQDVALRCDPISGHVSLYWYRQALGQGPEFLTYFNYEAQQDKSGLPNDRFSAERPEGSISTLTIQRTEQRDSAMYRCASSLVSTQIKGAETQYFGPGTRLLVL.

This chain joins TRBV30 and TRBJ2-5; 7 bases map to TRBD2. The trim removed 5 bases at V and 5 bases at J, leaving 5 bases unmatched. The CDR3 consists of 12 residues. The germline V gene encodes CDR1 GTSNPN and CDR2 SVGIG (reference sequence). This chain's CDR3 is CAWGLVSETQYF. In DNA, the CDR3 is TGTGCCTGGGGACTAGTCTCGGAGACCCAGTACTTC.

This chain connects TRBV7-9 to TRBJ2-1; 8 nucleotides align to TRBD1. The CDR3 length is 14 residues. The germline V gene has CDR1 SEHNR and CDR2 FQNEAQ (reference sequence). V shed 1 base and J 8 bases; nucleotides not matched to a gene: 4. This CDR3 reads CASSLVQGADEQFF. The CDR3, as DNA: TGTGCCAGCAGCTTAGTGCAGGGGGCGGATGAGCAGTTCTTC.

CDR3 DNA: TGTGCCAGCAGCGAGGGACAGAACACCGGGGAGCTGTTTTTT. Translated: CASSEGQNTGELFF. The chain carries TRBV7-9 and TRBJ2-2; D might be TRBD1 (6 bases). Germline values: CDR1 SEHNR, CDR2 FQNEAQ (reference sequence). V was shortened by 5 bases and J by 1 base, with 8 bases between the two germline ends. The CDR3 loop spans 14 amino acids.

CDR3 loop: CASSQDRGLDYGYTF. The CDR3 nucleotides read TGCGCCAGCAGTCAGGACAGGGGGCTAGACTATGGCTACACCTTC. V usage is TRBV10-1 and J usage is TRBJ1-2; TRBD1 matches 11 bases. The germline V gene has CDR1 WNHNN and CDR2 SYGVQD (reference sequence). The CDR3 is 15 residues long. V lost 5 bases to trimming and J lost 3 bases; unmatched junction nucleotides: 5.

The rearrangement uses TRBV5-1 and TRBJ1-2; 10 bases agree with TRBD1. Germline V gene data show CDR1 as SGHRS and CDR2 as YFSETQ. This CDR3 comprises 16 residues. The J segment lost 2 bases and the V segment lost 2 bases, leaving 6 bases of the junction unmatched. The DNA of the CDR3 is TGCGCCAGCAGCTTACCCGGGACAGGGGTAAACTATGGCTACACCTTC. This sequence encodes CASSLPGTGVNYGYTF.

This clone was picked up one time. The gene calls are TRBV28 and TRBJ1-5; TRBD1 matches at 7 bases. CDR1 is MDHEN and CDR2 is SYDVKM in the germline V gene. The CDR3 has 14 residues. The V segment lost 6 bases and the J segment 2 bases; nucleotides outside the gene matches: 4. DNA for the CDR3: TGTGCCAGCAGACCCACAGGGGGCAATCAGCCCCAGCATTTT. This gives the protein CASRPTGGNQPQHF.

J is TRBJ2-5 and V is TRBV29-1; possibly TRBD2 for D (7 bases). CDR1 is SQVTM and CDR2 is ANQGSEA in the germline V gene. The length of the CDR3 is 13 residues. Trimming pared 4 bases from V and 5 bases from J, leaving 14 bases between. CDR3 loop: CSVGSGGDETQYF. The CDR3 DNA is TGCAGCGTTGGGTCGGGGGGCGACGAGACCCAGTACTTC.

This clone was seen more than once but under ten times. CDR3 protein: CASSATGQGEQYF. CDR3 sequence (DNA): TGTGCCAGCAGCGCGACGGGACAGGGAGAGCAGTACTTC. The chain recombines TRBV7-3 with TRBJ2-7; 9 nucleotides align to TRBD1. The CDR3 covers 13 residues. In germline, CDR1 is SGHTA, CDR2 FQGTGA. J was trimmed by 7 bases and V by 5 bases; bases with no gene match: 6.

The V and J genes are TRBV27 and TRBJ2-7; TRBD2 agrees at 7 bases. The CDR3 is made up of 16 amino acids. Germline CDR1 is MNHEY and CDR2 is SMNVEV (reference sequence). J gave up 3 bases and V 5 bases, and 13 bases lay outside the gene matches. CDR3 sequence reads: CASSALNRGVSYEQYF. The CDR3 nucleotides are TGTGCCAGCAGTGCCCTCAACCGGGGGGTAAGCTACGAGCAGTACTTC.

The CDR3, as DNA: TGTGCCAGCAGCCGAATAGGGACAGGGCCCAATTCACCCCTCCACTTT. It encodes CASSRIGTGPNSPLHF. The chain has TRBV7-3 and TRBJ1-6, with TRBD1 identical over 9 bases. The V and J ends lost 5 bases and 7 bases, in that order; junction bases with no gene match: 9. Germline V gene data show CDR1 as SGHTA and CDR2 as FQGTGA. The CDR3 has 16 amino acids.

The V gene is TRBV5-5, the J gene TRBJ2-7, with 8 bases aligning to TRBD1. The CDR3 is made up of 15 amino acids. After removal of 2 bases from V and 7 bases from J, the junction contained 11 bases not matched to a gene. Germline V CDR1 and CDR2: SGHKS, YYEKEE (reference sequence). The CDR3 DNA is TGTGCCAGCAGCTTAAGGCAGGGGGCGGTTGGGGAGCAGTACTTC. It yields the protein CASSLRQGAVGEQYF.

Concerning this clone: An end of the junction differs from the germline gene, which may be a read error. V and J are TRBV2 and TRBJ1-5; TRBD1 aligns across 9 bases. Per germline, CDR1 SNHLY and CDR2 FYNNEI. This CDR3 is 14 amino acids long. CDR3 loop: CASREGQGPWPQHF. CDR3 sequence (DNA): TGTGCCAGCAGGGAAGGACAGGGGCCCTGGCCCCAGCATTTT.

This chain connects TRBV5-6 to TRBJ2-5, with 7 bases aligning to TRBD2. CDR1 and CDR2 from the germline V gene are SGHDT and YYEEEE. J gave up 4 bases and V 0 bases, and 6 bases lay outside the gene matches. CDR3 length: 15 amino acids. CDR3 DNA: TGTGCCAGCAGCTTGGGCGTCGGGGGGACAGAGACCCAGTACTTC. This codes for CASSLGVGGTETQYF. The complete variable domain, with remaining parts taken from reference TRBV5-6 and TRBJ2-5, reads DAGVTQSPTHLIKTRGQQVTLRCSPKSGHDTVSWYQQALGQGPQFIFQYYEEEERQRGNFPDRFSGHQFPNYSSELNVNALLLGDSALYLCASSLGVGGTETQYFGPGTRLLVL.

V usage is TRBV5-6 and J usage is TRBJ2-7; TRBD1 agrees at 8 bases. There are 14 residues in the CDR3. The junction had 7 bases not matched to a gene; V was cut back by 2 bases and J by 6 bases. Germline values: CDR1 SGHDT, CDR2 YYEEEE. The CDR3 nucleotides read TGTGCCAGCAGCTTTGACAGGGGCTTAGGCGAGCAGTACTTC. Its protein is CASSFDRGLGEQYF.

The J gene is TRBJ2-3, the V gene TRBV7-9, with D possibly TRBD2 on 5 matching bases. The ends were cut back, 3 bases at V and 1 base at J, with 11 bases in the middle. This CDR3 contains 15 residues. Germline-derived CDR1 and CDR2 are SEHNR and FQNEAQ (reference sequence). The chain's CDR3 is CASSFGDVGTDTQYF. Here the CDR3 DNA reads TGTGCCAGCAGCTTCGGGGATGTAGGCACAGATACGCAGTATTTT.

DNA for the CDR3: TGTGCCAGCAGTTACGAGCCACGCTCTGGAAACACCATATATTTT. Its protein product is CASSYEPRSGNTIYF. The V call is TRBV6-5, the J call TRBJ1-3; D ambiguous. Trimming removed 2 bases at V and 0 bases at J, with 8 bases between. Germline-derived CDR1 and CDR2 are MNHEY and SVGAGI. The CDR3 runs 15 residues.

The chain links TRBV10-1 to TRBJ2-7; 9 bases agree with TRBD1. In germline, CDR1 is WNHNN, CDR2 SYGVQD (reference sequence). V lost 10 bases and J lost 3; bases outside the gene matches: 7. The CDR3 runs to 13 residues. CDR3 loop: CATPGTGSYEQYF. CDR3 in DNA: TGCGCCACCCCCGGGACAGGGAGCTACGAGCAGTACTTC.

In its sample, this clone was seen many times. V and J are TRBV15 and TRBJ2-1; the D is unclear. Trimming shortened V by 0 bases and J by 1 base, and 4 bases separated the two germline ends. This CDR3 comprises 14 residues. Germline values: CDR1 LNHNV, CDR2 YYDKDF (reference sequence). The chain's CDR3 is CATSREQSYNEQFF. The CDR3, as DNA: TGTGCCACCAGCAGAGAACAGTCCTACAATGAGCAGTTCTTC.

V usage is TRBV2 and J usage is TRBJ1-2; D is ambiguous. CDR1 is SNHLY and CDR2 is FYNNEI in the germline V gene. The V end lost 1 base, the J end lost 6 bases, and 6 bases lay between the germline ends. The CDR3 has 12 amino acids. The CDR3 nucleotides read TGTGCCAGCAGTGAAGTTGTAGATGGCTACACCTTC. Translating gives CASSEVVDGYTF. Full variable domain (rest looked up from reference TRBV2 and TRBJ1-2): EPEVTQTPSHQVTQMGQEVILRCVPISNHLYFYWYRQILGQKVEFLVSFYNNEISEKSEIFDDQFSVERPDGSNFTLKIRSTKLEDSAMYFCASSEVVDGYTFGSGTRLTVV.

V gene TRBV27 combines with J gene TRBJ2-7; 8 bases map to TRBD1. CDR1 MNHEY and CDR2 SMNVEV come from the germline V gene (reference sequence). J lost 2 bases, V lost 3 bases, and 3 bases had no gene match. The CDR3 has 14 amino acids. The CDR3 nucleotides read TGTGCCAGCAGTTTCGCAGGGGGCCCCTACGAGCAGTACTTC. Translating it yields CASSFAGGPYEQYF.

V is TRBV3-1 (or the pseudogene TRBV3-2) and J is TRBJ1-3, with D unclear. V lost 3 bases, J lost 3 bases, and 6 bases lay in between. Germline V gives CDR1 LGHDT, CDR2 YNNKEL (reference sequence). CDR3 length: 13 residues. Here the CDR3 DNA reads TGTGCCAGCAGCCATAATAATGGAAACACCATATATTTT. It yields the protein CASSHNNGNTIYF.

The table lists this clone with a few counts. This chain connects TRBV2 to TRBJ2-3; TRBD2 matches at 10 bases. The germline gives CDR1 SNHLY, CDR2 FYNNEI. V gave up 4 bases and J gave up 5 bases; unmatched junction bases: 3. The CDR3 length is 14 residues. CDR3 amino acids: CASSAIAGGDTQYF. The CDR3 nucleotides are TGTGCCAGCAGTGCCATAGCGGGGGGAGATACGCAGTATTTT.

V is TRBV5-1 and J is TRBJ2-2; 7 nucleotides match TRBD2. V dropped 2 bases and J dropped 4; count of bases not matched to a gene: 8. CDR3 size: 16 residues. Germline CDR1 reads SGHRS; CDR2 reads YFSETQ. For the CDR3, the DNA is TGCGCCAGCAGCTTCACTAGCGCCCCGGGCACCGGGGAGCTGTTTTTT. Encoded protein: CASSFTSAPGTGELFF.

The V call is TRBV15, the J call TRBJ1-2; 9 bases are shared with TRBD1. The trim removed 5 bases at V and 0 bases at J, leaving 1 base unmatched. Germline CDR1 LNHNV, CDR2 YYDKDF (reference sequence). This CDR3 contains 14 residues. CDR3 sequence: CATSGQGSNYGYTF. The CDR3 nucleotides are TGTGCCACCAGCGGACAGGGGTCTAACTATGGCTACACCTTC.

The V and J genes are TRBV3-1 (or the pseudogene TRBV3-2) and TRBJ2-7; TRBD2 agrees at 8 bases. The V segment lost 1 base and the J segment 1 base; nucleotides outside the gene matches: 6. This CDR3 is built from 16 residues. The V gene's germline CDR1 is LGHDT and CDR2 YNNKEL (reference sequence). The DNA of the CDR3 is TGTGCCAGCAGCCAAGGTCCGGCTAGCGGGTCCTACGAGCAGTACTTC. Protein sequence: CASSQGPASGSYEQYF.

The J gene is TRBJ1-4, the V gene TRBV6-5; no reliable D call. The germline V gene encodes CDR1 MNHEY and CDR2 SVGAGI. The CDR3 covers 14 residues. The V end was cut by 2 bases, the J end by 8 bases, with 12 bases between. The CDR3: CASSYGPVREKLFF. The DNA for the CDR3 is TGTGCCAGCAGTTACGGGCCGGTTCGGGAAAAACTGTTTTTT.